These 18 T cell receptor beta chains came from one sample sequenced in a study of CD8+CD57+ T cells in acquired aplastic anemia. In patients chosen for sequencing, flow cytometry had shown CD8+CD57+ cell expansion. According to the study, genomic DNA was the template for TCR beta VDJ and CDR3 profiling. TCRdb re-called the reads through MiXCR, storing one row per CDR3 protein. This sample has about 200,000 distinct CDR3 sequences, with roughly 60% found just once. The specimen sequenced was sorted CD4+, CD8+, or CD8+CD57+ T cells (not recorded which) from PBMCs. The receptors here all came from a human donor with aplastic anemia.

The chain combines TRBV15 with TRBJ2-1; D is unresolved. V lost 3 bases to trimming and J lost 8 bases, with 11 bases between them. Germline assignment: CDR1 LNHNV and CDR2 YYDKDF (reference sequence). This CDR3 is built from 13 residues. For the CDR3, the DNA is TGTGCCACCAGCAGGGGTAGGGTCGATGAGCAGTTCTTC. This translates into CATSRGRVDEQFF.

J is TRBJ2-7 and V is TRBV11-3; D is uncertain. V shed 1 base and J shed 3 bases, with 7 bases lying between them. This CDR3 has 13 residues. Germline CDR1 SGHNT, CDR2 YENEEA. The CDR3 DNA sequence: TGTGCCAGCAGCTTAGTCGACGGCTACGAGCAGTACTTC. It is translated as CASSLVDGYEQYF.

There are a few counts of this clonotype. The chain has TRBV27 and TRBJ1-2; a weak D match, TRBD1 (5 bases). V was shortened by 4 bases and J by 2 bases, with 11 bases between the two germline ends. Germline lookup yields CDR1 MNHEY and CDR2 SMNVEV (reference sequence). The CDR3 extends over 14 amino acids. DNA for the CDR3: TGTGCCAGCAGTTGGCAGGGTGGCAACTATGGCTACACCTTC. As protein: CASSWQGGNYGYTF.

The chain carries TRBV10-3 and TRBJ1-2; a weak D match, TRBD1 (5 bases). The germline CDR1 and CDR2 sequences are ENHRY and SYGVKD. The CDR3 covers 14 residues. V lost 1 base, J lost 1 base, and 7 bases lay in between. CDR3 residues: CAISELTDNYGYTF. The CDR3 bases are TGTGCCATCAGTGAGTTGACAGATAACTATGGCTACACCTTC.

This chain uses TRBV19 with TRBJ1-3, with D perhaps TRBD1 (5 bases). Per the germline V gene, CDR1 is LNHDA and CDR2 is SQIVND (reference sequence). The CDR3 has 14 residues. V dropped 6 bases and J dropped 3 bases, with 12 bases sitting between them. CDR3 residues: CASRSPRVGNTIYF. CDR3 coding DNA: TGTGCCAGTAGATCTCCCAGGGTTGGAAACACCATATATTTT.

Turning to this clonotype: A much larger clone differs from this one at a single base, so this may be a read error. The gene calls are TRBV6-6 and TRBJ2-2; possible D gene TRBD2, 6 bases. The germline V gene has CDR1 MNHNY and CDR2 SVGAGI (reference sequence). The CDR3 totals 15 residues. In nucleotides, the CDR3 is TGTGCCAGCAGTATAAGGGAGGCGAACACCGGGGATCTGTTTTTT. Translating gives CASSIREANTGDLFF.

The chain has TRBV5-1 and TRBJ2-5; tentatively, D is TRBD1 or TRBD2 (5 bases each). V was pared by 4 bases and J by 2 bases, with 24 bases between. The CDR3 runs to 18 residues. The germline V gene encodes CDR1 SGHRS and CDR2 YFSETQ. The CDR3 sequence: CASSELRGSSYEQETQYF. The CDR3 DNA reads TGCGCCAGCAGCGAACTTCGGGGCAGCTCCTACGAGCAAGAGACCCAGTACTTC.

The CDR3 DNA follows: TGTGCCAGCAGCGCCCGCCCTGTAAGGGACAGGGTAGCCACCGGGGGGATTGAAGCTTTCTTT. It encodes CASSARPVRDRVATGGIEAFF. The chain has TRBV9 and TRBJ1-1, with 9 bases lining up with TRBD1. Unmatched junction bases numbered 28, after V lost 3 bases and J lost 7 bases. Per germline, CDR1 SGDLS and CDR2 YYNGEE. The CDR3 totals 21 residues.

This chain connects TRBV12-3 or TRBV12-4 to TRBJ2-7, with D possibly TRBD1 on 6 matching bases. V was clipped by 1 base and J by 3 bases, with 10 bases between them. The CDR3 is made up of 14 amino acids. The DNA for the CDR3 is TGTGCCAGCAGTTTAGGCTCACAGGGCTACGAGCAGTACTTC. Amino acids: CASSLGSQGYEQYF.

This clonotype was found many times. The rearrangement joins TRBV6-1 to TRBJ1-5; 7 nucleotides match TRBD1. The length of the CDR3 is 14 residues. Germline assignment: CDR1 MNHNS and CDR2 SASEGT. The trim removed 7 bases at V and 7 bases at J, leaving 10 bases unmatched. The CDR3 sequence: CASKPAGGGQPQHF. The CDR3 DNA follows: TGTGCCAGCAAGCCCGCAGGGGGTGGACAGCCCCAGCATTTT.

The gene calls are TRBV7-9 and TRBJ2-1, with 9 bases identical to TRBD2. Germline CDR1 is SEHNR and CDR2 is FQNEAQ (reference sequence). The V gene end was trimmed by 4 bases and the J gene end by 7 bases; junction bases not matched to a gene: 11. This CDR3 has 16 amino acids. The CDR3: CASSSSRLAGSNEQFF. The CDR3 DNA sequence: TGTGCCAGCAGCTCCTCCCGGCTAGCGGGGTCAAATGAGCAGTTCTTC. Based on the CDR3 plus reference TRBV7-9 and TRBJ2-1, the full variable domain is DTGVSQNPRHKITKRGQNVTFRCDPISEHNRLYWYRQTLGQGPEFLTYFQNEAQLEKSRLLSDRFSAERPKGSFSTLEIQRTEQGDSAMYLCASSSSRLAGSNEQFFGPGTRLTVL.

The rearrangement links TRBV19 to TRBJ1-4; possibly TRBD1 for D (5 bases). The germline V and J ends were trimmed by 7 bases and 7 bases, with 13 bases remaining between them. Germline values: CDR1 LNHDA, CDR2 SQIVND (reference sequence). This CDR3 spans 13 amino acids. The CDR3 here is CASMGDEGEKLFF. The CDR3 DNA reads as TGTGCCAGTATGGGGGATGAGGGTGAAAAACTGTTTTTT.

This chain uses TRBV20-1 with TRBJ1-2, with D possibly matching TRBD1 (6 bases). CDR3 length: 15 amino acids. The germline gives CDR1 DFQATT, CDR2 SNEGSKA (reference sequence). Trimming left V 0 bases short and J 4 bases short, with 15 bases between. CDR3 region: CSARDQGRGFYGYTF. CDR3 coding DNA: TGCAGTGCTAGAGATCAAGGCAGGGGTTTCTATGGCTACACCTTC.

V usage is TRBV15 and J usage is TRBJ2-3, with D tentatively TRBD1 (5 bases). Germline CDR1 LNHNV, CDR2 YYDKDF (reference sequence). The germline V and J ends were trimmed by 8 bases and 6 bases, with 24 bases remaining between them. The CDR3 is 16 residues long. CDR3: CATEPRDKGIRDTQYF. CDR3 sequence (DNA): TGTGCCACCGAGCCCAGGGATAAAGGCATCCGGGATACGCAGTATTTT.

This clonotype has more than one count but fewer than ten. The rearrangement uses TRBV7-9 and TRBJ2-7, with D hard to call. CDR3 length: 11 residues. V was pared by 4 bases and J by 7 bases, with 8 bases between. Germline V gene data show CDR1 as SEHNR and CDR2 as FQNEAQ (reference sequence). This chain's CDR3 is CASSYTQEQYF. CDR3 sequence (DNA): TGTGCCAGCAGCTATACACAGGAGCAGTACTTC.

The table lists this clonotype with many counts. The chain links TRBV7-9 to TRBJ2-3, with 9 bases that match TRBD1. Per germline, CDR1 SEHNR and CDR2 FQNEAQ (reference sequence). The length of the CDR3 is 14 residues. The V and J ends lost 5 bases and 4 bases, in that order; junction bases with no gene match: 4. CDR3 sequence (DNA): TGTGCCAGCAGCCTCCGGGACAGGGCAGATACGCAGTATTTT. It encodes CASSLRDRADTQYF.

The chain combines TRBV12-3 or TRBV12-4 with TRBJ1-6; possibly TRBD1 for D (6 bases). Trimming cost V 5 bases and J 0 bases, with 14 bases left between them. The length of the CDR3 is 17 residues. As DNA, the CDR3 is TGTGCCAGCAGTCTCAAGGGGGGACGCTCCTATAATTCACCCCTCCACTTT. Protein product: CASSLKGGRSYNSPLHF.

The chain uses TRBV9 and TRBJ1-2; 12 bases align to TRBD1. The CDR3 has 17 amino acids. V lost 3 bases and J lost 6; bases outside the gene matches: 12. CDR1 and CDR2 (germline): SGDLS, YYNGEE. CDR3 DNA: TGTGCCAGCAGCGGGGGGGACAGGGGGCGGCGGGAGGATGGCTACACCTTC. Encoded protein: CASSGGDRGRREDGYTF.